The 31 T cell receptor beta chains below come from one sample, sequenced in a study of CD8 T cells in ankylosing spondylitis. TCRdb re-called the 5' RACE reads with MiXCR, one entry per CDR3 protein. In the table there are 150,000 to 200,000 distinct CDR3 sequences, around 16% of which are singletons. The material sequenced was blood, either unsorted or a sorted T cell fraction (not recorded which). The receptors stem from a male donor with ankylosing spondylitis or in good health (not recorded which).

V gene TRBV20-1 combines with J gene TRBJ1-6; D not resolved. This CDR3 is 16 amino acids long. V was trimmed by 4 bases and J by 2 bases, leaving 15 bases between them. Germline V gene lookup returns CDR1 DFQATT and CDR2 SNEGSKA (reference sequence). The CDR3 here is CSAINGVKPYNSPLHF. The CDR3 bases are TGCAGTGCTATTAACGGAGTAAAGCCCTATAATTCACCCCTCCACTTT.

This clonotype has more than one count but fewer than ten. The rearrangement uses TRBV6-5 and TRBJ1-5; D is undetermined. The ends were cut back, 0 bases at V and 4 bases at J, with 7 bases in the middle. The CDR3 contains 14 residues. CDR1 is MNHEY, CDR2 SVGAGI, per germline. CDR3 amino acids: CASSYSLGNQPQHF. CDR3 DNA sequence: TGTGCCAGCAGTTACTCTTTGGGGAATCAGCCCCAGCATTTT.

This clonotype appeared many times. V gene TRBV6-2 or TRBV6-3 combines with J gene TRBJ2-4; D is possibly TRBD1 or TRBD2 (5 bases each). Germline V gene lookup returns CDR1 MNHEY and CDR2 SVGEGT. The CDR3 sequence is 13 residues long. The germline V and J ends were trimmed by 6 bases and 0 bases, with 6 bases remaining between them. The CDR3 protein is CASRGTAKNIQYF. The CDR3 region has the DNA TGTGCCAGCAGGGGGACAGCCAAAAACATTCAGTACTTC.

This chain uses TRBV4-1 with TRBJ1-2; 12 bases line up with TRBD1. Germline V CDR1 and CDR2: MGHRA, YSYEKL. This CDR3 comprises 16 residues. With 1 base clipped from V and 3 bases from J, the junction kept 3 bases outside the gene matches. The CDR3 bases are TGCGCCAGCAGCCAAGGCAGGGACAGGGGGCACTATGGCTACACCTTC. Protein sequence: CASSQGRDRGHYGYTF.

This clonotype was seen ten or more times. The gene calls are TRBV5-6 and TRBJ1-2; no definite D call. With 5 bases removed from V and 2 bases from J, the gap between germline ends came to 16 bases. The CDR3 contains 15 residues. Germline CDR1 SGHDT, CDR2 YYEEEE. CDR3 in DNA: TGTGCCAGCAGAGCCGACCGCATGGGGAACTATGGCTACACCTTC. It encodes CASRADRMGNYGYTF.

This clonotype was recorded at least ten times. This chain connects TRBV7-9 to TRBJ2-3; D is ambiguous. The CDR3 is made up of 12 amino acids. The V gene lost 3 bases and the J gene lost 5 bases, with 6 bases spanning the gap. The V gene's germline CDR1 is SEHNR and CDR2 FQNEAQ (reference sequence). CDR3 in amino acids: CASSFRVDTQYF. Here the CDR3 DNA reads TGTGCCAGCAGCTTCCGTGTAGATACGCAGTATTTT.

The chain combines TRBV7-9 with TRBJ1-2; D gene ambiguous. Germline V CDR1 and CDR2: SEHNR, FQNEAQ (reference sequence). V dropped 1 base and J dropped 12 bases, with 21 bases sitting between them. The CDR3 is 15 residues long. The CDR3 DNA is TGTGCCAGCAGCTTAGGCAGACAAAGACTTTCCGGCAACACCTTC. It encodes CASSLGRQRLSGNTF.

For this clonotype: An end of the junction differs from the germline gene, which may be a read error. The rearrangement joins TRBV5-4 to TRBJ2-1; D not resolved. CDR1 and CDR2 from the germline V gene are SGHNT and YYREEE (reference sequence). The CDR3 covers 12 residues. Written as DNA, the CDR3 is TGTGCCAGCAGCTTGCCATCGGGTTCTCTGGTCTTC. This codes for CASSLPSGSLVF.

The rearrangement uses TRBV19 and TRBJ1-5; 7 bases map to TRBD1. After removal of 5 bases from V and 7 bases from J, the junction contained 5 bases not matched to a gene. CDR3 length: 13 residues. Germline lookup yields CDR1 LNHDA and CDR2 SQIVND (reference sequence). The CDR3 bases are TGTGCCAGTAGTTTCGACAGGGACCAGCCCCAGCATTTT. This gives the protein CASSFDRDQPQHF.

This chain joins TRBV12-3 or TRBV12-4 and TRBJ2-5; 7 bases map to TRBD1. The junction had 7 bases not matched to a gene; V was cut back by 4 bases and J by 2 bases. This CDR3 is built from 15 residues. CDR3 sequence reads: CASSSGTVQQETQYF. CDR3 sequence (DNA): TGTGCCAGCAGTTCCGGGACAGTCCAACAAGAGACCCAGTACTTC.

This clonotype was seen a handful of times. The gene calls are TRBV7-6 and TRBJ2-3, with TRBD1 matching over 7 bases. J was trimmed by 3 bases and V by 5 bases; bases with no gene match: 11. Germline V gene data show CDR1 as SGHVS and CDR2 as FNYEAQ. The CDR3 is 16 residues long. The DNA for the CDR3 is TGTGCCAGCAGCCAAACGGCAGGGGGATGGACAGATACGCAGTATTTT. Translating gives CASSQTAGGWTDTQYF.

Many counts were recorded for this clonotype. The chain uses TRBV14 and TRBJ2-7; no clear D gene. The V end was cut by 1 base, the J end by 10 bases, with 17 bases between. This CDR3 has 14 residues. From germline, CDR1 is SGHDN and CDR2 FVKESK. The CDR3 nucleotides read TGTGCCAGCAGCCAAGTAGCCAGCACAAACCTACAGTACTTC. Amino acids: CASSQVASTNLQYF. The whole variable domain, filled in from reference TRBV14 and TRBJ2-7, reads EAGVTQFPSHSVIEKGQTVTLRCDPISGHDNLYWYRRVMGKEIKFLLHFVKESKQDESGMPNNRFLAERTGGTYSTLKVQPAELEDSGVYFCASSQVASTNLQYFGPGTRLTVT.

This clonotype was seen many times. The rearrangement uses TRBV20-1 and TRBJ2-2; possibly TRBD2 for D (5 bases). Trimming cost V 5 bases and J 4 bases, with 14 bases left between them. In germline, CDR1 is DFQATT, CDR2 SNEGSKA (reference sequence). This CDR3 is built from 14 residues. DNA of the CDR3: TGCAGTGCTGACTATGACAAGGCCACCGGGGAGCTGTTTTTT. The encoded protein is CSADYDKATGELFF.

This clonotype showed up many times. V and J are TRBV18 and TRBJ1-5; D is unresolved. Germline V lookup: CDR1 KGHSH, CDR2 LQKENI. V shed 2 bases and J shed 5 bases, with 7 bases lying between them. CDR3 size: 13 residues. The CDR3 loop is CASSPVSDQPQHF. Here the CDR3 DNA reads TGTGCCAGCTCACCAGTTTCCGATCAGCCCCAGCATTTT.

The J gene is TRBJ2-3, the V gene TRBV12-3 or TRBV12-4; 7 positions agree with TRBD2. Losses at the gene ends were 10 bases for V and 0 bases for J; bases not matched to a gene: 10. The CDR3 is made up of 15 amino acids. The CDR3 nucleotides read TGTGCCACCTGTTCTAGCGGTATTAGCACAGATACGCAGTATTTT. As protein: CATCSSGISTDTQYF.

This clonotype came up many times. The chain recombines TRBV24-1 with TRBJ2-1, with D unresolved. There are 12 residues in the CDR3. Germline CDR1 is KGHDR and CDR2 is SFDVKD. V gave up 4 bases and J gave up 10 bases, with 10 bases separating them. The DNA for the CDR3 is TGTGCCACCAGTGAGCAGAGTTGGGAGCAGTTCTTC. It translates to CATSEQSWEQFF.

In this sample, this clonotype turned up many times. This sequence joins TRBV9 and TRBJ2-5, with D possibly being TRBD2 (6 bases). CDR1 SGDLS and CDR2 YYNGEE come from the germline V gene. The ends were cut back, 0 bases at V and 2 bases at J, with 11 bases in the middle. The length of the CDR3 is 15 residues. The CDR3 loop is CASSVGVADQETQYF. The CDR3, as DNA: TGTGCCAGCAGCGTAGGAGTAGCGGATCAAGAGACCCAGTACTTC.

This clonotype has ten or more counts. The gene calls are TRBV28 and TRBJ2-1, with 9 bases aligning to TRBD2. Germline-derived CDR1 and CDR2 are MDHEN and SYDVKM. The trim removed 3 bases at V and 3 bases at J, leaving 12 bases unmatched. The CDR3 runs 18 residues. The CDR3 region has the DNA TGTGCCAGCAGTTTGGTCGGGACTAGCTCGCCCCACTACAATGAGCAGTTCTTC. It translates to CASSLVGTSSPHYNEQFF.

The chain links TRBV28 to TRBJ1-6; weak D call: TRBD1 (6 bases). The CDR3 consists of 15 residues. CDR1 is MDHEN and CDR2 is SYDVKM in the germline V gene. Deletions cut 2 bases from V and 15 bases from J, with 20 bases between. CDR3 sequence reads: CASSLEPGVAQGLHF. The CDR3 coding sequence is TGTGCCAGCAGTTTAGAGCCAGGGGTCGCCCAGGGCCTCCACTTT.

This clonotype was seen at least ten times. The chain has TRBV12-3 or TRBV12-4 and TRBJ2-5; maybe TRBD2 (5 bases). Trimming removed 5 bases from V and 1 base from J, with 8 bases in between. This CDR3 has 13 residues. The CDR3 region is CASSRTPQETQYF. The CDR3 nucleotides read TGTGCCAGCAGTCGGACTCCCCAAGAGACCCAGTACTTC.

This clonotype has just a few counts. The DNA for the CDR3 is TGTGCCATCGGACAAGGGGGCGGAAGCTCTGGGGCCAACGTCCTGACTTTC. Translation gives CAIGQGGGSSGANVLTF. This sequence joins TRBV10-3 and TRBJ2-6, with 7 bases matching TRBD1. The CDR3 has 17 residues. CDR1 is ENHRY and CDR2 is SYGVKD in the germline V gene. V lost 8 bases to trimming and J lost 0 bases; unmatched junction nucleotides: 10.

The chain joins TRBV25-1 to TRBJ2-5; possible D gene TRBD1, 6 bases. V gave up 1 base and J gave up 4 bases, with 13 bases separating them. Germline lookup yields CDR1 MGHDK and CDR2 SYGVNS. This CDR3 contains 15 residues. The CDR3 DNA sequence: TGTGCCAGCAGTGAATTTAGAGGGGGTAGAGAGACCCAGTACTTC. It is translated as CASSEFRGGRETQYF.

This clonotype was counted ten times or more. V is TRBV20-1 and J is TRBJ1-5; no clear D gene. V shed 2 bases and J shed 4 bases, with 9 bases lying between them. Looked up from germline, CDR1 is DFQATT and CDR2 is SNEGSKA (reference sequence). The CDR3 has 13 residues. The CDR3, as DNA: TGCAGTGCTAGATCCACGAAAAATCAGCCCCAGCATTTT. This sequence encodes CSARSTKNQPQHF.

This clonotype was detected many times. The genes are TRBV6-2 or TRBV6-3 and TRBJ1-5; 10 bases line up with TRBD1. Germline assignment: CDR1 MNHEY and CDR2 SVGEGT. J gave up 6 bases and V 6 bases, and 8 bases lay outside the gene matches. This CDR3 comprises 15 residues. CDR3 amino acids: CASSSGTGVGQPQHF. The CDR3 DNA reads as TGTGCCAGCAGCTCGGGGACAGGGGTCGGTCAGCCCCAGCATTTT.

The chain recombines TRBV9 with TRBJ2-7, with D possibly matching TRBD1 (6 bases). V was cut by 1 base and J by 3 bases, with 14 bases left in between. The CDR3 extends over 15 amino acids. Germline-derived CDR1 and CDR2 are SGDLS and YYNGEE. The CDR3 region is CASSVFGAGDYEQYF. CDR3 sequence (DNA): TGTGCCAGCAGCGTATTCGGAGCAGGGGACTACGAGCAGTACTTC.

This clonotype was seen more than once but under ten times. The rearrangement links TRBV10-2 to TRBJ1-5; D uncertain. CDR3 length: 14 residues. Germline V CDR1 and CDR2: WSHSY, SAAADI. The ends were cut back, 3 bases at V and 3 bases at J, with 9 bases in the middle. The CDR3 DNA reads as TGCGCCAGCAGTGACCGGGTACCCAATCAGCCCCAGCATTTT. Its protein is CASSDRVPNQPQHF.

This clonotype was seen ten or more times. The chain employs TRBV4-1 and TRBJ2-7; the D is unclear. Germline V lookup: CDR1 MGHRA, CDR2 YSYEKL. Between the trimmed V and J ends, which lost 4 bases and 3 bases, there was a span of 13 bases. The CDR3 loop spans 14 amino acids. DNA of the CDR3: TGCGCCAGCAGCCCTGGCCAGCTGGTCTACGAGCAGTACTTC. Translating it yields CASSPGQLVYEQYF.

This clonotype occurred a few times. The V and J genes are TRBV29-1 and TRBJ1-3; possibly TRBD1 for D (6 bases). The V gene lost 4 bases and the J gene lost 4 bases, with 17 bases spanning the gap. CDR1 and CDR2 from the germline V gene are SQVTM and ANQGSEA. The CDR3 consists of 15 residues. The CDR3 loop is CSVVSGGGLGNTIYF. The CDR3 DNA sequence: TGCAGCGTTGTGTCAGGCGGGGGGCTAGGAAACACCATATATTTT.

This clonotype was detected many times. V gene TRBV10-3 combines with J gene TRBJ1-1; D is possibly TRBD1 (6 bases). V lost 11 bases and J lost 5, with 9 bases in between. The germline CDR1 and CDR2 sequences are ENHRY and SYGVKD. CDR3 length: 10 residues. The CDR3 loop is CASRGTEAFF. CDR3 DNA: TGTGCCTCGAGGGGGACTGAAGCTTTCTTT.

This clonotype was seen a few times. The V call is TRBV18, the J call TRBJ2-3; D is perhaps TRBD1 (5 bases). The CDR3 is 16 amino acids. V gave up 4 bases and J gave up 4 bases, with 18 bases separating them. The V gene's germline CDR1 is KGHSH and CDR2 LQKENI. CDR3 protein: CASSRGQGKLSDTQYF. In DNA, the CDR3 is TGTGCCAGCTCACGAGGACAAGGCAAATTGTCAGATACGCAGTATTTT.

The V gene is TRBV5-1, the J gene TRBJ2-2, with 7 nucleotides matching TRBD2. The CDR3 length is 16 residues. Per germline, CDR1 SGHRS and CDR2 YFSETQ. The ends lost 4 bases at V and 0 bases at J; junction bases unmatched: 6. The CDR3 bases are TGCGCCAGCAGCCTCTCGGGACTATCGAACACCGGGGAGCTGTTTTTT. Translation: CASSLSGLSNTGELFF.